A selection of T cell receptor beta chains follows, all from one sample in a study of persistence of HIV-infected CD4 T cells. Generated by immunoSEQ multiplex PCR, the TCRdb table keeps only in-frame clones and is missing some. Of 35,000 to 45,000 clones in the sample, around 80% were seen once. These receptors have no identified antigens. This material consisted of CD4+ T cells sorted from PBMCs after roughly 18-hour stimulation, taken from a patient who received antiretroviral therapy. These receptors all come from an adult man with HIV who was CMV-seropositive. The CDR3 runs from the conserved cysteine through the conserved F or W. The order of the fields is J gene, D gene, V gene, clone size, CDR3 protein, CDR3 DNA. A D gene is named only where the DNA matches it firmly. Where a row states a size, it is once, few, many or the class of an expanded clone; other rows omit it.

>TRBJ1-4|-|TRBV2|-
CASSEGREKLFF
TGTGCCAGCAGTGAAGGAAGGGAAAAACTGTTTTTT
>TRBJ1-1|-|TRBV6-5|-
CASSLAGGVNTEAFF
TGTGCCAGCAGTTTAGCGGGAGGGGTTAACACTGAAGCTTTCTTT
>TRBJ1-2|-|TRBV29-1|-
CSVESGRYGYTF
TGCAGCGTTGAGTCGGGAAGGTATGGCTACACCTTC
>TRBJ1-1|-|TRBV18|-
CATSRGVNTEAFF
TGTGCCACCTCCAGAGGGGTGAACACTGAAGCTTTCTTT
>TRBJ1-2|TRBD1|TRBV9|-
CASSSKRGQVNGYTF
TGTGCCAGCAGCTCAAAAAGGGGACAGGTTAATGGCTACACCTTC
>TRBJ2-2|TRBD2|TRBV30|-
CAWSKREGPTGELFF
TGTGCCTGGAGTAAAAGGGAGGGGCCCACCGGGGAGCTGTTTTTT
>TRBJ1-2|-|TRBV5-1|-
CASSLDIRSGSRNYGYTF
TGCGCCAGCAGCTTGGACATAAGGTCCGGCAGCCGAAACTATGGCTACACCTTC
>TRBJ2-7|TRBD1|TRBV6-5|-
CASSYPGGTGAYEQYF
TGTGCCAGCAGTTACCCTGGGGGGACAGGGGCCTACGAGCAGTACTTC
>TRBJ2-3|-|TRBV18|-
CASSSDDRSTDTQYF
TGTGCCAGCTCATCCGACGACAGATCCACAGATACGCAGTATTTT
>TRBJ2-3|-|TRBV3-1/TRBV3-2|-
CASSRSGYTDTQYF
TGTGCCAGCAGCCGTTCAGGATACACAGATACGCAGTATTTT
>TRBJ1-2|-|TRBV3-1/TRBV3-2|-
CASFDSGPSGYTF
TGTGCCAGCTTTGATTCAGGTCCGAGTGGCTACACCTTC
>TRBJ2-1|TRBD1|TRBV4-2|-
CASSQDGQGNEQFF
TGTGCCAGCAGCCAAGATGGACAGGGGAATGAGCAGTTCTTC
>TRBJ1-4|-|TRBV4-2|-
CASSQETGQPSSQLFF
TGTGCCAGCAGCCAAGAAACGGGGCAACCGTCTTCTCAACTGTTTTTT
>TRBJ1-3|-|TRBV5-1|-
CASSLELGSTGNTIYF
TGCGCCAGCAGCTTGGAGCTGGGGTCGACTGGAAACACCATATATTTT
>TRBJ1-2|TRBD1|TRBV6-5|-
CATSTGGNYGYTF
TGTGCCACCTCTACAGGGGGCAACTATGGCTACACCTTC
>TRBJ2-3|-|TRBV18|-
CASSSSGGRTDTQYF
TGTGCCAGCTCATCATCGGGGGGCCGTACAGATACGCAGTATTTT
>TRBJ2-6|-|TRBV7-3|once
CASSQKGGGANVLTF
TGTGCCAGCAGCCAAAAGGGAGGTGGGGCCAACGTCCTGACTTTC
>TRBJ2-1|TRBD2|TRBV7-2|-
CASSLVASGGPADEQFF
TGTGCCAGCAGCTTAGTAGCTAGCGGGGGACCCGCGGATGAGCAGTTCTTC
>TRBJ1-2|-|TRBV9|-
CASSPGGRTASYGYTF
TGTGCCAGCAGCCCCGGAGGAAGGACGGCATCATATGGCTACACCTTC
>TRBJ1-5|-|TRBV7-8|once
CASSFRRFYSNQPQHF
TGTGCCAGCAGCTTTAGACGTTTTTATAGCAATCAGCCCCAGCATTTT
>TRBJ2-1|TRBD2|TRBV7-6|few
CASSLARAGGPNEQFF
TGTGCCAGCAGCTTAGCTAGAGCGGGGGGGCCCAATGAGCAGTTCTTC
>TRBJ2-3|-|TRBV27|-
CASSLLTSPWAQYF
TGTGCCAGCAGTTTATTAACATCTCCCTGGGCGCAGTATTTT
>TRBJ2-1|-|TRBV2|-
CASSEKGGGYNEQFF
TGTGCCAGCAGTGAAAAGGGGGGGGGCTACAATGAGCAGTTCTTC
>TRBJ1-2|-|TRBV28|-
CASRPETGRRGNGYTF
TGTGCCAGCAGGCCCGAAACAGGGAGGAGGGGGAATGGCTACACCTTC
>TRBJ2-3|-|TRBV5-1|-
CASRPDGLSSTDTQYF
TGCGCCAGCAGGCCGGACGGACTTTCTAGCACAGATACGCAGTATTTT
>TRBJ2-6|-|TRBV19|-
CASQKLRDEYSGANVLTF
TGTGCCAGCCAGAAATTACGGGACGAGTACTCTGGGGCCAACGTCCTGACTTTC
>TRBJ2-2|-|TRBV6-5|-
CASSQQGPGELFF
TGTGCCAGCAGCCAACAGGGACCCGGGGAGCTGTTTTTT
>TRBJ2-3|TRBD2|TRBV19|-
CASSPLAGKDTQYF
TGTGCCAGTAGTCCCCTAGCGGGGAAGGATACGCAGTATTTT
>TRBJ1-5|-|TRBV28|few
CASSPSGDINQPQHF
TGTGCCAGCAGTCCTTCGGGGGACATAAATCAGCCCCAGCATTTT
>TRBJ1-2|TRBD1|TRBV18|-
CASSPDIGQGYGYTF
TGTGCCAGCTCACCGGACATCGGACAGGGCTATGGCTACACCTTC
>TRBJ1-5|TRBD1|TRBV5-5|-
CASSLTSGGFNQPQHF
TGTGCCAGCAGCTTGACCTCAGGGGGCTTCAATCAGCCCCAGCATTTT
>TRBJ1-2|TRBD1|TRBV7-8|-
CASSLVDRGYGYTF
TGTGCCAGCAGCTTAGTCGACAGGGGCTATGGCTACACCTTC
>TRBJ1-2|-|TRBV5-1|-
CASSYDRHYGYTF
TGCGCCAGCAGCTATGACAGGCACTATGGCTACACCTTC
>TRBJ1-1|-|TRBV24-1|-
CATQDRGNTEAFF
TGTGCCACCCAAGACCGAGGAAACACTGAAGCTTTCTTT
>TRBJ1-6|-|TRBV27|few
CASSLSGQDHSPLHF
TGTGCCAGCAGTTTATCCGGGCAGGATCATTCACCCCTCCACTTT
>TRBJ2-6|TRBD2|TRBV7-7|-
CASSPSTSGSSGANVLTF
TGTGCCAGCAGCCCCTCGACTAGCGGGAGCTCTGGGGCCAACGTCCTGACTTTC
>TRBJ1-6|-|TRBV7-2|-
CASSLYPPGNNSPLHF
TGTGCCAGCAGCTTATATCCCCCAGGGAATAATTCACCCCTCCACTTT
>TRBJ2-1|-|TRBV18|-
CASSPPLPRVATYNEQFF
TGTGCCAGCTCACCCCCTCTGCCCCGAGTGGCTACCTACAATGAGCAGTTCTTC
>TRBJ2-5|-|TRBV7-2|-
CASSGRVGGGVTQYF
TGTGCCAGCAGCGGAAGGGTAGGGGGAGGAGTGACCCAGTACTTC
>TRBJ2-2|TRBD2|TRBV7-6|-
CASSFIAGSGTGELFF
TGTGCCAGCAGCTTTATAGCGGGGAGCGGCACCGGGGAGCTGTTTTTT
>TRBJ1-1|TRBD1|TRBV3-1/TRBV3-2|-
CASSHQQGDTEAFF
TGTGCCAGCAGCCACCAACAGGGGGACACTGAAGCTTTCTTT
>TRBJ2-3|-|TRBV13|few
CASSSGTRATDTQYF
TGTGCCAGCAGCTCCGGGACGAGAGCCACAGATACGCAGTATTTT
>TRBJ1-4|-|TRBV6-5|-
CAGGRGNNEKLFF
TGTGCCGGAGGGAGAGGGAATAATGAAAAACTGTTTTTT
>TRBJ2-7|-|TRBV7-8|-
CASSLSYEQYF
TGTGCCAGCAGCCTTTCCTACGAGCAGTACTTC
>TRBJ1-6|-|TRBV18|-
CASSQGRSNSPLHF
TGTGCCAGCTCCCAGGGGCGGTCCAATTCACCCCTCCACTTT
>TRBJ1-1|-|TRBV29-1|once
CSVETSLNTEAFF
TGCAGCGTCGAGACCTCTTTGAACACTGAAGCTTTCTTT
>TRBJ1-2|-|TRBV3-1/TRBV3-2|-
CASSQERGGGYGYTF
TGTGCCAGCAGCCAAGAACGTGGGGGAGGCTATGGCTACACCTTC
>TRBJ1-1|-|TRBV28|-
CASTPPSRWGTEAFF
TGTGCCAGCACCCCCCCGAGCCGGTGGGGAACTGAAGCTTTCTTT
>TRBJ2-1|TRBD2|TRBV7-2|-
CASSSQRGAYNEQFF
TGTGCCAGCAGCTCTCAGCGGGGGGCCTACAATGAGCAGTTCTTC
>TRBJ1-3|TRBD1|TRBV9|-
CASSAQTGSVAPIYF
TGTGCCAGCAGCGCACAGACAGGGAGCGTTGCACCCATATATTTT
>TRBJ1-5|-|TRBV6-5|-
CASRQWGYGQPQHF
TGTGCCAGCAGACAGTGGGGGTACGGTCAGCCCCAGCATTTT
>TRBJ2-3|TRBD1|TRBV6-5|few
CASRTGQVFTDTQYF
TGTGCCAGCAGAACGGGACAGGTCTTCACAGATACGCAGTATTTT
>TRBJ2-7|TRBD2|TRBV10-1|once
CASSGRGRINHEQYF
TGCGCCAGCAGTGGGCGGGGGAGAATTAACCACGAGCAGTACTTC
>TRBJ2-7|-|TRBV4-1|-
CASSQERGDGAYEQYF
TGCGCCAGCAGCCAAGAGAGAGGGGACGGTGCCTACGAGCAGTACTTC
>TRBJ2-3|-|TRBV9|-
CASSVRRGTTDTQYF
TGTGCCAGCAGCGTACGGCGGGGGACAACAGATACGCAGTATTTT
>TRBJ1-2|TRBD1|TRBV9|-
CASSAAHRGYSEGYTF
TGTGCCAGCAGTGCGGCCCACAGGGGTTATTCAGAAGGCTACACCTTC
>TRBJ2-7|TRBD1|TRBV18|-
CTSSPGTGSYEQYF
TGTACCAGCTCACCGGGGACAGGGTCCTACGAGCAGTACTTC
>TRBJ2-3|-|TRBV19|-
CASSLAQGGADTQYF
TGTGCCAGTAGTCTTGCACAGGGAGGTGCAGATACGCAGTATTTT
>TRBJ1-4|-|TRBV5-6|-
CASSLHRTEKLFF
TGTGCCAGCAGCTTGCATAGGACGGAAAAACTGTTTTTT
>TRBJ2-3|TRBD1|TRBV6-5|-
CASIRGGAGDTQYF
TGTGCCAGCATTCGAGGGGGCGCGGGAGATACGCAGTATTTT